Reported below is one TCR beta chain. The data belong to a study of blood T cell repertoires in COVID-19. About the study: The United States, Italy and Spain were the sources of the acute and convalescent COVID-19 samples.

Measured with immunoSEQ multiplex PCR; TCRdb has only the in-frame clones, and not every one. The sample includes roughly 350,000 clones, about 87% of them seen just once. The sequenced sample consisted of peripheral blood. The clonotype comes from a woman aged 25 to 39 with COVID-19, enrolled during active disease.

The CDR3 coding sequence is TGTGCCAGCAGTTATGGGATAGCGGGAAGCTACGAGCAGTACTTC. It codes for CASSYGIAGSYEQYF. The chain couples TRBV6-5 to TRBJ2-7; the match to TRBD2 covers 8 bases. This CDR3 has 15 residues. Germline V lookup: CDR1 MNHEY, CDR2 SVGAGI. With V trimmed by 3 bases and J by 3 bases, 7 bases remained unmatched.